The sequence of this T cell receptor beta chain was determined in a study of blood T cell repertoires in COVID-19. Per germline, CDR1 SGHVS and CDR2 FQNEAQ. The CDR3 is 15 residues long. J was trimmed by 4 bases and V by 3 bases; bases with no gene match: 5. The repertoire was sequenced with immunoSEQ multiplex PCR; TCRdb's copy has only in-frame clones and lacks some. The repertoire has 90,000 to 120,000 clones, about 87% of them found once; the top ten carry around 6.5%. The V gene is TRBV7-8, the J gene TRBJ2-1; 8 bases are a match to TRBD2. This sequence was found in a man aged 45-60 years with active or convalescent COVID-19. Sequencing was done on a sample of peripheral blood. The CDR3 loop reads CASSFRAGVYNEQFF. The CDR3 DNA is TGTGCCAGCAGCTTCAGAGCGGGAGTTTACAATGAGCAGTTCTTC.